A single sample is the source of the 3 T cell receptor beta chains below, sequenced in a study of T cells in Graves' hyperthyroidism and ophthalmopathy. From RNA transcripts, TCR beta CDR3 regions were amplified. Carried out on the TCR CDR3, a first-round RT-PCR used the HTBI primer set. TCRdb analysed the multiplex PCR reads with MiXCR anew, one entry per CDR3 protein. Of about 690,000 distinct CDR3 sequences in the sample, around 15% were seen once. The sample was blood. The receptors originated from a man aged 50 to 60 with Graves' hyperthyroidism.

This clonotype was observed at least ten times. J is TRBJ2-1 and V is TRBV20-1; 8 nucleotides align to TRBD2. V gave up 3 bases and J gave up 8 bases; unmatched junction bases: 12. CDR3 length equals 15 residues. Germline CDR1 and CDR2: DFQATT and SNEGSKA (reference sequence). CDR3 protein: CSARETSDRSYEQFF. The CDR3 DNA reads as TGCAGTGCTAGGGAGACTAGCGACCGCTCTTATGAGCAGTTCTTC.

As regards this clonotype: Being one base from a much bigger clone, this may be a read error. The J gene is TRBJ2-1, the V gene TRBV10-3; no clear D. This CDR3 spans 13 amino acids. Germline CDR1 is ENHRY and CDR2 is SYGVKD. CDR3 bases: TGTGCCATCAGTGAGCCAAACAACAATGAGCAGCTCTTC. Translated: CAISEPNNNEQLF.

This clonotype was seen repeatedly, ten times or more. The chain uses TRBV6-1 and TRBJ1-4; D call uncertain. Trimming stripped 5 bases from V and 0 bases from J, with 10 bases between. Germline V gives CDR1 MNHNS, CDR2 SASEGT. This CDR3 spans 15 amino acids. CDR3 sequence reads: CASSFERTTNEKLFF. CDR3 bases: TGTGCCAGCAGTTTTGAGCGGACAACTAATGAAAAACTGTTTTTT.